A selection of T cell receptor beta chains follows, all from one sample in a study of blood T cell repertoires in COVID-19. The protocol was immunoSEQ multiplex PCR, while the TCRdb copy is restricted to in-frame clones and leaves out a portion. In the table there are 280,000 or so clones, around 88% of which are singletons. Sequencing was carried out using PBMCs or T cells enriched from blood (not recorded which). All receptors come from a middle-aged woman who had recovered from COVID-19. The CDR3 runs from the conserved cysteine through the conserved F or W. The order of the fields is V gene, J gene, clone size, D gene, CDR3 DNA, CDR3 protein. The D gene is left open where the match is weak. Size is stated for part of the rows, as once, few or many counts, or as a class when the clone is expanded.

TRBV3-1/TRBV3-2,TRBJ2-2,.,TRBD2,TGTGCCAGCAGACAGACTAGCGGGAGAGACACCGGGGAGCTGTTTTTT,CASRQTSGRDTGELFF
TRBV2,TRBJ1-2,few,.,TGTGCCAGCAGTGACGACAGAGTAGGCTACACCTTC,CASSDDRVGYTF
TRBV6-5,TRBJ1-3,.,TRBD1,TGTGCCAGCGCGGGACAGTTCTCTGGAAACACCATATATTTT,CASAGQFSGNTIYF
TRBV2,TRBJ1-5,.,TRBD1,TGTGCCAGCCTAGGGGGACAGGGGGGTGGTCAGCCCCAGCATTTT,CASLGGQGGGQPQHF
TRBV9,TRBJ2-5,.,.,TGTGCCAGCAGCGCGACAGATCAAGAGACCCAGTACTTC,CASSATDQETQYF
TRBV30,TRBJ2-7,.,TRBD2,TGTGCCTGGAGCCATGGGAGCGGGAGGGCCCGGTACGAGCAGTACTTC,CAWSHGSGRARYEQYF
TRBV10-1,TRBJ2-5,.,TRBD2,TGCGCCAGCAGTGAGTCAAAGCGGGGTCAAGAGACCCAGTACTTC,CASSESKRGQETQYF
TRBV4-2,TRBJ2-7,few,.,TGTGCCAGCAGCCAAGATCTCGCGGGGAGCTACGAGCAGTACTTC,CASSQDLAGSYEQYF
TRBV9,TRBJ1-3,.,TRBD1,TGTGCCAGCAGCGTAGACATGGCAGGGGGAGGAGGAAACACCATATATTTT,CASSVDMAGGGGNTIYF
TRBV7-3,TRBJ2-3,.,TRBD2,TGTGCCAGCAGCCCCGAATTTGGGAGCGGGAGGGCCTTGACAGATACGCAGTATTTT,CASSPEFGSGRALTDTQYF
TRBV19,TRBJ2-7,.,TRBD1,TGTGCCAGTAGTGCCTCGGGACAGGGTTCCTACGAGCAGTACTTC,CASSASGQGSYEQYF
TRBV6-5,TRBJ2-7,.,TRBD2,TGTGCCAGCAGCCAGGGAGGGAGCACCTACGAGCAGTACTTC,CASSQGGSTYEQYF
TRBV2,TRBJ1-5,.,TRBD1,TGTGCCAGCAGTGCCACAGGGGTAGTGGAGCCCCAGCATTTT,CASSATGVVEPQHF
TRBV2,TRBJ1-5,.,.,TGTGCCGTCACGCGGGATAGCAATCAGCCCCAGCATTTT,CAVTRDSNQPQHF
TRBV19,TRBJ2-5,.,.,TGTGCCAGTAGTATTCCGCTTAGCCGTGAGACCCAGTACTTC,CASSIPLSRETQYF
TRBV7-9,TRBJ1-2,once,.,TGTGCCAGCAGCCCCGTCGGGACTTATGGCTACACCTTC,CASSPVGTYGYTF
TRBV27,TRBJ2-7,.,TRBD2,TGTGCCAGCAGTTTAAAGGCTAGCGGATCCTACGAGCAGTACTTC,CASSLKASGSYEQYF
TRBV28,TRBJ2-5,.,TRBD1,TGTGCCAGCAGTTTCCCCCGACAGGGGAAAGAGACCCAGTACTTC,CASSFPRQGKETQYF
TRBV19,TRBJ2-7,.,TRBD2,TGTGCCAGTAGTATAGCACCTAGCGGGACCTACGAGCAGTACTTC,CASSIAPSGTYEQYF
TRBV5-1,TRBJ1-3,.,TRBD1,TGCGCCAGCAGCTACCAGACAGGGGCTGAAGGAAACACCATATATTTT,CASSYQTGAEGNTIYF
TRBV4-1,TRBJ2-3,.,TRBD1,TGCGCCAGCAGCCCGCAGGGGGTCCCAGATACGCAGTATTTT,CASSPQGVPDTQYF
TRBV27,TRBJ2-5,.,TRBD2,TGTGCCAGCAGTCCTGGGACTAGCGGGAGGGCACAAGAGACCCAGTACTTC,CASSPGTSGRAQETQYF
TRBV6-7,TRBJ2-4,.,TRBD2,TGTGCCAGCAGTTCGGGACTAGCGGGAGCCAAAAACATTCAGTACTTC,CASSSGLAGAKNIQYF
TRBV5-4,TRBJ2-7,.,TRBD1,TGTGCCAGCAGCAACCGGGACAGGGGGGACGAGCAGTACTTC,CASSNRDRGDEQYF
TRBV28,TRBJ2-1,.,TRBD2,TGTGCCAGCAGCGAGCGGGAGTGGGGTGAGCAGTTCTTC,CASSEREWGEQFF
TRBV30,TRBJ2-3,few,TRBD2,TGTGCCTGGAGTCCCTGGACTAGCGGGAGCGCAGATACGCAGTATTTT,CAWSPWTSGSADTQYF
TRBV19,TRBJ2-1,.,TRBD2,TGTGCCAGTAGTATCCGGGTTATGAGCGGGGATTACAATGAGCAGTTCTTC,CASSIRVMSGDYNEQFF
TRBV25-1,TRBJ2-7,.,.,TGTGCCAGCAGTGGACAGCTCTACGAGCAGTACTTC,CASSGQLYEQYF
TRBV18,TRBJ1-3,.,.,TGTGCCAGCTCACCACTGGCAGGTAGTGGAAACACCATATATTTT,CASSPLAGSGNTIYF
TRBV7-9,TRBJ2-1,.,TRBD2,TGTGCCAGCAGCCCAATGGGACTAGCGGGAGGGAGGTCCTACAATGAGCAGTTCTTC,CASSPMGLAGGRSYNEQFF
TRBV7-3,TRBJ2-2,.,TRBD2,TGTGCCAGCAGCTTACAAAGGACTAGCGGGAGTAAGACCGGGGAGCTGTTTTTT,CASSLQRTSGSKTGELFF
TRBV7-8,TRBJ1-6,.,.,TGTGCCAGCACCCCGAGGGACTTGTATAATTCACCCCTCCACTTT,CASTPRDLYNSPLHF
TRBV6-1,TRBJ2-1,.,TRBD1,TGTGCCAGCAGTGACGGCAGGGGGAATCAAGGTGAGCAGTTCTTC,CASSDGRGNQGEQFF
TRBV7-6,TRBJ1-5,.,.,TGTGCCAGCAGCCCCGGACTAAGGGGCAATCAGCCCCAGCATTTT,CASSPGLRGNQPQHF
TRBV7-2,TRBJ2-6,few,.,TGTGCCAGCAGCTCAGACGGGGTGACTGGGGCCAACGTCCTGACTTTC,CASSSDGVTGANVLTF
TRBV5-1,TRBJ1-4,.,.,TGCGCCAGCAGCATTAGCCTCACGGGTGAAAAACTGTTTTTT,CASSISLTGEKLFF
TRBV5-1,TRBJ2-1,.,.,TGCGCCAGCAGCTCCTTCTCCACCGGGAATGAGCAGTTCTTC,CASSSFSTGNEQFF
TRBV6-5,TRBJ2-1,.,.,TGTGCCAGCAGTTGGAGGACCGGGTATGAGCAGTTCTTC,CASSWRTGYEQFF
TRBV10-3,TRBJ1-1,.,TRBD1,TGTGCCATCAGTGACGGGACAGGGGGGAACACTGAAGCTTTCTTT,CAISDGTGGNTEAFF
TRBV28,TRBJ2-5,once,.,TGTGCCAGCAGTACCCTCTCGAGGGGGGGCCAAGAGACCCAGTACTTC,CASSTLSRGGQETQYF
TRBV6-2/TRBV6-3,TRBJ2-5,.,TRBD2,TGTGCCAGCAGTTACTCGGGACTACCCCGGGAGACCCAGTACTTC,CASSYSGLPRETQYF
TRBV10-3,TRBJ1-1,.,TRBD1,TGTGCCATCAGTGAATCAGGGGGACACGGAACTGAAGCTTTCTTT,CAISESGGHGTEAFF
TRBV28,TRBJ1-3,.,.,TGTGCCAGCAGTTTACGTTTCTCTGGAAACACCATATATTTT,CASSLRFSGNTIYF
TRBV6-2/TRBV6-3,TRBJ2-3,.,TRBD2,TGTGCCAGCAGCTTAGCGGGGGGGATTACGCAGTATTTT,CASSLAGGITQYF
TRBV11-3,TRBJ2-4,once,.,TGTGCCAGCAGCCTCTCGGGTGACATTCAGTACTTC,CASSLSGDIQYF
TRBV28,TRBJ2-3,.,TRBD1,TGTGCCAGCAGGCCCGCATCGGGACAGGGCACAGATACGCAGTATTTT,CASRPASGQGTDTQYF
TRBV2,TRBJ1-5,.,.,TGTGCCAGCGGACTCAATCAGCCCCAGCATTTT,CASGLNQPQHF
TRBV27,TRBJ1-2,.,.,TGTGCCAGCGATCTACCCGGGGGGGGCTACACCTTC,CASDLPGGGYTF
TRBV5-1,TRBJ2-1,.,.,TGCGCCAGCATCCCTGCCCCGGCCTCTAGGAATGAGCAGTTCTTC,CASIPAPASRNEQFF
TRBV18,TRBJ1-1,.,.,TGTGCCAGCTCATTGGACACCTTGAACACTGAAGCTTTCTTT,CASSLDTLNTEAFF
TRBV6-5,TRBJ2-5,few,.,TGTGCCAGCAGTCAGTTCGACGCGGGGACCCAGTACTTC,CASSQFDAGTQYF
TRBV6-5,TRBJ1-2,.,.,TGTGCCACATCGACAGTTTATGGCTACACCTTC,CATSTVYGYTF
TRBV2,TRBJ1-1,.,.,TGTGCCAGCCCTGGCGGGGAAAGGCTTGAAGCTTTCTTT,CASPGGERLEAFF